These 27 T cell receptor beta chains came from one sample sequenced in a study of blood T cell repertoires in COVID-19. This table comes from immunoSEQ multiplex PCR, and its TCRdb copy is limited to in-frame clones, with some not included. The sample comprises hundreds of thousands of clones, about four fifths of which are singletons, and approximately 5% rests with the top ten. Specimen: PBMCs or T cells enriched from blood (not recorded which). The receptors stem from a middle-aged man who had been exposed to COVID-19.

This clone has a single count. The J gene is TRBJ1-2, the V gene TRBV7-2; D gene uncertain. Germline assignment: CDR1 SGHTA and CDR2 FQGNSA. The CDR3 runs 15 residues. The V gene lost 4 bases and the J gene lost 0 bases, with 12 bases spanning the gap. CDR3 region: CASSSPDTTNYGYTF. CDR3 DNA sequence: TGTGCCAGCAGCTCGCCAGACACCACTAACTATGGCTACACCTTC.

The chain uses TRBV5-1 and TRBJ1-1, with D perhaps matching TRBD1 (6 bases). The germline V gene has CDR1 SGHRS and CDR2 YFSETQ. The length of the CDR3 is 12 residues. V dropped 3 bases and J dropped 8 bases, with 11 bases sitting between them. Here the CDR3 DNA reads TGCGCCAGCAGCTGGACCGGGACAGAAGCTTTCTTT. Translated: CASSWTGTEAFF.

There are a few counts of this clone. J is TRBJ2-1 and V is TRBV28; no definite D call. The CDR3 consists of 12 residues. The ends were cut back, 7 bases at V and 10 bases at J, with 14 bases in the middle. Germline V gene lookup returns CDR1 MDHEN and CDR2 SYDVKM. The CDR3 DNA sequence: TGTGCCAGCACCGCGGTGGTCGGGGAGCAGTTCTTC. Amino acids: CASTAVVGEQFF.

V gene TRBV28 combines with J gene TRBJ1-6; D unresolved. This CDR3 is 15 amino acids long. The V and J ends lost 8 bases and 3 bases respectively, with 14 bases between them. CDR1 is MDHEN and CDR2 is SYDVKM in the germline V gene. CDR3 sequence reads: CASLKLGFYNSPLHF. CDR3 coding DNA: TGTGCCAGCCTGAAACTCGGGTTCTATAATTCACCCCTCCACTTT.

This clone is a singleton in its sample. The chain employs TRBV27 and TRBJ2-5; 10 bases fit TRBD2. With V trimmed by 4 bases and J by 2 bases, 4 bases remained unmatched. The CDR3 spans 15 residues. Germline CDR1 MNHEY, CDR2 SMNVEV (reference sequence). Here the CDR3 reads CASSSLAGDQETQYF. CDR3 bases: TGTGCCAGCAGTTCTCTAGCGGGAGATCAAGAGACCCAGTACTTC.

The CDR3 nucleotides are TGTGCCAGCAGCTTATCGGGGTACACCGGGGAGCTGTTTTTT. This translates into CASSLSGYTGELFF. The chain recombines TRBV5-4 with TRBJ2-2; TRBD2 is a possible D gene (5 bases). Germline CDR1 and CDR2: SGHNT and YYREEE (reference sequence). V was trimmed by 2 bases and J by 3 bases, leaving 8 bases between them. The CDR3 has 14 amino acids.

J is TRBJ1-6 and V is TRBV28; possible D gene TRBD1, 5 bases. Germline CDR1 reads MDHEN; CDR2 reads SYDVKM. V was clipped by 4 bases and J by 4 bases, with 11 bases between them. The CDR3 spans 15 residues. In nucleotides, the CDR3 is TGTGCCAGCAGTTCCCCACGGGGGTATAATTCACCCCTCCACTTT. Protein: CASSSPRGYNSPLHF. Full variable domain (outside the CDR3, taken from reference TRBV28 and TRBJ1-6): DVKVTQSSRYLVKRTGEKVFLECVQDMDHENMFWYRQDPGLGLRLIYFSYDVKMKEKGDIPEGYSVSREKKERFSLILESASTNQTSMYLCASSSPRGYNSPLHFGNGTRLTVT.

The chain has TRBV3-1 (or the pseudogene TRBV3-2) and TRBJ2-5; D unresolved. CDR1 is LGHDT and CDR2 is YNNKEL in the germline V gene (reference sequence). V gave up 3 bases and J gave up 1 base, with 3 bases separating them. There are 12 residues in the CDR3. The CDR3 spells CASSHFQETQYF. CDR3 nucleotide sequence: TGTGCCAGCAGCCACTTCCAAGAGACCCAGTACTTC.

The chain has TRBV18 and TRBJ2-7; TRBD1 agrees at 9 bases. Germline loops: CDR1 KGHSH, CDR2 LQKENI. This CDR3 spans 14 amino acids. Trimming cost V 5 bases and J 6 bases; bases outside gene matches: 8. The CDR3 reads CASSGDRVRFEQYF. The DNA of the CDR3 is TGTGCCAGCTCAGGGGACAGGGTTCGCTTCGAGCAGTACTTC.

CDR3: CASSREPSYNEQFF. DNA of the CDR3: TGTGCCAGCAGCCGTGAGCCCTCCTACAATGAGCAGTTCTTC. The chain carries TRBV14 and TRBJ2-1; D call uncertain. From germline, CDR1 is SGHDN and CDR2 FVKESK. The CDR3 totals 14 residues. The V end lost 4 bases, the J end lost 0 bases, and 7 bases lay between the germline ends.

The chain joins TRBV6-4 to TRBJ2-3; 8 bases map to TRBD2. This CDR3 spans 18 amino acids. The trim removed 6 bases at V and 2 bases at J, leaving 16 bases unmatched. From germline, CDR1 is MRHNA and CDR2 SNTAGT. CDR3 DNA sequence: TGTGCCAGCAGCGACCTGGAGGGAGCGGGAGATTACACAGATACGCAGTATTTT. Translation gives CASSDLEGAGDYTDTQYF.

As DNA, the CDR3 is TGCGCCAGCAGCTTCCGGGACAACTACGAGCAGTACTTC. Translated: CASSFRDNYEQYF. The V gene is TRBV5-1, the J gene TRBJ2-7; D might be TRBD1 (6 bases). Trimming removed 2 bases from V and 3 bases from J, with 9 bases in between. CDR1 is SGHRS, CDR2 YFSETQ, per germline. The CDR3 covers 13 residues.

The rearrangement links TRBV12-3 or TRBV12-4 to TRBJ1-5, with no clear D. The CDR3 is 12 residues long. The germline V and J ends were trimmed by 8 bases and 6 bases, with 11 bases remaining between them. The CDR3 reads CASRENGQPQHF. CDR3 nucleotide sequence: TGTGCCAGCCGGGAGAATGGTCAGCCCCAGCATTTT.

This clone was detected a few times. The gene calls are TRBV30 and TRBJ2-1, with 14 bases aligning to TRBD2. The CDR3 length is 15 residues. Germline CDR1 reads GTSNPN; CDR2 reads SVGIG (reference sequence). The ends lost 1 base at V and 8 bases at J; junction bases unmatched: 4. This CDR3 reads CAWSAGTSGGDEQFF. As DNA, the CDR3 is TGTGCCTGGAGTGCGGGGACTAGCGGGGGCGATGAGCAGTTCTTC.

The chain uses TRBV30 and TRBJ1-6, with 7 bases lining up with TRBD1. CDR1 is GTSNPN, CDR2 SVGIG, per germline (reference sequence). Germline trimming cut 6 bases from V and 11 bases from J; bases unmatched to any gene: 4. The CDR3 sequence is 11 residues long. CDR3: CACSTGPPLHF. As DNA, the CDR3 is TGTGCCTGTTCGACAGGGCCACCCCTCCACTTT.

This clone was found once. This chain uses TRBV2 with TRBJ1-4; D not resolved. Germline CDR1 and CDR2: SNHLY and FYNNEI. The CDR3 covers 14 residues. The V end lost 7 bases, the J end lost 8 bases, and 17 bases lay between the germline ends. CDR3 amino acids: CASTDVRSREKLFF. The CDR3 DNA follows: TGTGCCAGCACAGATGTCCGTTCCAGGGAAAAACTGTTTTTT.

The chain carries TRBV7-9 and TRBJ1-1, with D unresolved. CDR1 is SEHNR, CDR2 FQNEAQ, per germline (reference sequence). CDR3 length: 10 amino acids. V was pared by 8 bases and J by 6 bases, with 7 bases between. The CDR3 DNA follows: TGTGCCAGCCAGGTTTCTGAAGCTTTCTTT. This gives the protein CASQVSEAFF.

This clone showed up just a few times. CDR3 coding DNA: TGTGCCAGTAGTATAGGGCCCTTAGGGGTGAGGAGCGAGCAGTTCTTC. Protein: CASSIGPLGVRSEQFF. The V call is TRBV19, the J call TRBJ2-1; maybe TRBD1 (5 bases). CDR3 length equals 16 residues. The V and J ends lost 1 base and 10 bases respectively, with 20 bases between them. From germline, CDR1 is LNHDA and CDR2 SQIVND (reference sequence).

This clone was seen only a few times. One end of the junction does not line up with germline, which may come from a read error. J is TRBJ1-1 and V is TRBV5-6; 8 bases are a match to TRBD1. The germline V gene encodes CDR1 SGHDT and CDR2 YYEEEE. This CDR3 has 13 amino acids. CDR3 amino acids: CASRLDRDTEAFF. As DNA, the CDR3 is TGTGCCAGCAGATTGGACAGGGACACTGAAGCTTTCTTT. Supplemented by reference TRBV5-6 and TRBJ1-1, the full variable domain reads DAGVTQSPTHLIKTRGQQVTLRCSPKSGHDTVSWYQQALGQGPQFIFQYYEEEERQRGNFPDRFSGHQFPNYSSELNVNALLLGDSALYLCASRLDRDTEAFFGQGTRLTVV.

This clone was seen just once. One end of the junction does not line up with germline, which may come from a read error. The chain couples TRBV13 to TRBJ2-2; D is possibly TRBD1 (5 bases). The germline V gene has CDR1 PRHDT and CDR2 FYEKMQ (reference sequence). CDR3 size: 14 residues. This CDR3 is CASSLGRQTGELFF. The CDR3 DNA follows: TGTGCCAGCAGCCTAGGAAGACAGACCGGGGAGCTGTTTTTT.

V usage is TRBV6-5 and J usage is TRBJ1-3, with D possibly being TRBD1 (6 bases). V was clipped by 2 bases and J by 4 bases, with 6 bases between them. CDR1 and CDR2 (germline): MNHEY, SVGAGI. The CDR3 has 13 amino acids. The DNA for the CDR3 is TGTGCCAGCAGTTACACAGGGGGAAACACCATATATTTT. It codes for CASSYTGGNTIYF.

This clone was picked up one time. The V gene is TRBV7-9, the J gene TRBJ1-2; TRBD1 matches 8 bases. Trimming removed 6 bases from V and 6 bases from J; junction bases left unmatched: 9. The CDR3 spans 14 residues. The germline gives CDR1 SEHNR, CDR2 FQNEAQ (reference sequence). CDR3 bases: TGTGCCAGCAGGGGGACAGGTAATCTACATGGCTACACCTTC. This gives the protein CASRGTGNLHGYTF.

The gene calls are TRBV10-3 and TRBJ2-7, with 7 bases fitting TRBD1. The length of the CDR3 is 14 residues. CDR1 and CDR2 (germline): ENHRY, SYGVKD. V lost 6 bases, J lost 4 bases, and 9 bases stayed unmatched. CDR3 bases: TGTGCCATCAGCGATCCTAAGACAGGGTACGAGCAGTACTTC. Protein: CAISDPKTGYEQYF.

The V gene is TRBV12-3 or TRBV12-4, the J gene TRBJ1-1; no reliable D call. The ends were cut back, 5 bases at V and 1 base at J, with 5 bases in the middle. The CDR3 has 12 residues. Written as DNA, the CDR3 is TGTGCCAGCAGTAACACGAACACTGAAGCTTTCTTT. Amino acid sequence: CASSNTNTEAFF.

The genes are TRBV5-5 and TRBJ2-7; 7 positions agree with TRBD1. The CDR3 sequence is 14 residues long. With 3 bases clipped from V and 6 bases from J, the junction kept 9 bases outside the gene matches. CDR1 and CDR2 from the germline V gene are SGHKS and YYEKEE (reference sequence). In DNA, the CDR3 is TGTGCCAGCAGCTGGGTCGGGACAGACCCCGAGCAGTACTTC. This gives the protein CASSWVGTDPEQYF.

The chain recombines TRBV5-4 with TRBJ2-7; 13 bases map to TRBD2. With 5 bases clipped from V and 4 bases from J, the junction kept 9 bases outside the gene matches. Germline loops: CDR1 SGHNT, CDR2 YYREEE (reference sequence). There are 16 residues in the CDR3. CDR3 amino acids: CASRPGLAGAGYEQYF. The DNA for the CDR3 is TGTGCCAGCAGACCAGGACTAGCGGGAGCTGGGTACGAGCAGTACTTC.

The chain has TRBV7-9 and TRBJ2-7; D might be TRBD2 (6 bases). Germline V lookup: CDR1 SEHNR, CDR2 FQNEAQ (reference sequence). This CDR3 has 16 residues. Trimming removed 5 bases at V and 3 bases at J, with 20 bases between. In DNA form, the CDR3 reads TGTGCCAGCAGCCCGCCTGACGGGACTCTGAGCTACGAGCAGTACTTC. Protein product: CASSPPDGTLSYEQYF.